One and the same sample provided the 27 T cell receptor beta chains below, sequenced in a study of shared clonotypes between healthy human individuals. Using immunoSEQ multiplex PCR, the repertoire was profiled, and TCRdb retains in-frame clones only, with some absent. The data contain about 1.1 million clones, about 84% of them seen just once; the ten biggest clones take up about 0.52%. The sequenced material came from memory CD4+ T cells from PBMCs. Described subset: CD45RA-negative fraction. The receptor set was obtained from a man aged 18 to 29 in good health. Some clones in this sample may be carry-over from other donors' samples.

The rearrangement links TRBV5-1 to TRBJ2-5; TRBD2 matches 10 bases. V lost 4 bases and J lost 4; bases outside the gene matches: 13. Germline assignment: CDR1 SGHRS and CDR2 YFSETQ. The CDR3 spans 17 residues. In DNA form, the CDR3 reads TGCGCCAGCAGCGGAACAGCGGGAGGGCCGACGCTAGAGACCCAGTACTTC. This sequence encodes CASSGTAGGPTLETQYF.

Turning to this clone: At the DNA level, this CDR3 is encoded by other sequences in the same sample as well. The chain joins TRBV5-1 to TRBJ2-1; TRBD2 matches 11 bases. This CDR3 is built from 15 residues. The junction had 4 bases not matched to a gene; V was cut back by 4 bases and J by 4 bases. The germline gives CDR1 SGHRS, CDR2 YFSETQ. The CDR3: CASSPTSGIYNEQFF. The CDR3 DNA reads TGCGCCAGCAGCCCGACTAGCGGGATTTACAATGAGCAGTTCTTC.

The genes are TRBV6-6 and TRBJ2-7; D possibly matches TRBD1 or TRBD2 (5 bases each). The CDR3 extends over 14 amino acids. V was trimmed by 6 bases and J by 2 bases, leaving 14 bases between them. Germline values: CDR1 MNHNY, CDR2 SVGAGI (reference sequence). CDR3 loop: CASSPRDQTYEQYF. For the CDR3, the DNA is TGTGCCAGCAGCCCTCGGGACCAAACCTACGAGCAGTACTTC.

In its sample, this clone was seen once. This chain joins TRBV9 and TRBJ2-7; 8 bases agree with TRBD1. Unmatched junction bases numbered 2, after V lost 3 bases and J lost 6 bases. The CDR3 sequence is 12 residues long. Germline lookup yields CDR1 SGDLS and CDR2 YYNGEE. The CDR3 is CASSGTGSEQYF. The CDR3 DNA follows: TGTGCCAGCAGCGGGACAGGGAGCGAGCAGTACTTC.

The chain recombines TRBV11-2 with TRBJ2-7, with D hard to call. Looked up from germline, CDR1 is SGHAT and CDR2 is FQNNGV. V was pared by 5 bases and J by 2 bases, with 16 bases between. CDR3 length: 15 amino acids. Here the CDR3 reads CASSQARQSTYEQYF. The CDR3 nucleotides are TGTGCCAGCAGCCAAGCGCGGCAGTCAACCTACGAGCAGTACTTC.

The V and J genes are TRBV5-4 and TRBJ2-1, with TRBD2 as a possible D gene (6 bases). Trimming cost V 4 bases and J 6 bases, with 20 bases left between them. The CDR3 sequence is 16 residues long. Germline V gene data show CDR1 as SGHNT and CDR2 as YYREEE (reference sequence). The chain's CDR3 is CASSVSGTVGGNEQFF. For the CDR3, the DNA is TGTGCCAGCAGCGTTTCCGGGACTGTGGGGGGCAATGAGCAGTTCTTC.

The rearrangement uses TRBV11-2 and TRBJ2-5; D unclear. The V end was cut by 5 bases, the J end by 0 bases, with 7 bases between. The germline V gene encodes CDR1 SGHAT and CDR2 FQNNGV. The CDR3 spans 13 residues. The DNA for the CDR3 is TGTGCCAGCAGCGCGAGCTACCAAGAGACCCAGTACTTC. Translation gives CASSASYQETQYF.

This chain joins TRBV19 and TRBJ1-2; TRBD1 matches at 9 bases. Germline V gene lookup returns CDR1 LNHDA and CDR2 SQIVND (reference sequence). Trimming at V came to 8 bases and at J to 3 bases, leaving 19 bases not matched to a gene. The length of the CDR3 is 18 residues. CDR3 DNA: TGTGCCAGTGAAGGGGTGGCCCGGAGGGGACAGGGAGACTATGGCTACACCTTC. The encoded protein is CASEGVARRGQGDYGYTF.

About this clone itself: Other DNA sequences in the sample encode the same CDR3. J is TRBJ1-2 and V is TRBV4-2; D perhaps matches TRBD1 (6 bases). The germline V and J ends were trimmed by 3 bases and 3 bases, with 14 bases remaining between them. The CDR3 has 15 amino acids. CDR1 is LGHNA, CDR2 YNFKEQ, per germline. This CDR3 is CASSQGGQVDYGYTF. The CDR3 DNA is TGTGCCAGCAGCCAGGGGGGGCAGGTGGACTATGGCTACACCTTC.

This clone appeared a single time. The V gene is TRBV4-1, the J gene TRBJ2-1; TRBD1 agrees at 7 bases. V dropped 5 bases and J dropped 4; count of bases not matched to a gene: 11. Germline V gene sequence: CDR1 MGHRA, CDR2 YSYEKL. This CDR3 is 16 amino acids long. This chain's CDR3 is CASSTGTGTDYNEQFF. The DNA for the CDR3 is TGCGCCAGCAGCACGGGGACCGGGACAGATTACAATGAGCAGTTCTTC.

This clone came up once. V usage is TRBV30 and J usage is TRBJ1-6; D gene uncertain. V lost 4 bases, J lost 6 bases, and 13 bases lay in between. The CDR3 sequence is 14 residues long. In germline, CDR1 is GTSNPN, CDR2 SVGIG (reference sequence). CDR3 protein: CAWKFRQANSPLHF. CDR3 DNA: TGTGCCTGGAAGTTTCGGCAGGCTAATTCACCCCTCCACTTT.

This clone was seen a single time. The V and J genes are TRBV28 and TRBJ1-4; D uncertain. Trimming shortened V by 7 bases and J by 5 bases, and 17 bases separated the two germline ends. The CDR3 length is 15 residues. Germline V CDR1 and CDR2: MDHEN, SYDVKM. CDR3 in amino acids: CASNLAGQPNEKLFF. CDR3 bases: TGTGCCAGCAACCTAGCTGGTCAGCCAAATGAAAAACTGTTTTTT.

V is TRBV28 and J is TRBJ1-2, with D perhaps TRBD1 (6 bases). V lost 2 bases, J lost 8 bases, and 12 bases lay in between. The CDR3 consists of 13 residues. Germline CDR1 and CDR2: MDHEN and SYDVKM. The CDR3 bases are TGTGCCAGCAGTTTAGACAGGCTTCTCGGCTACACCTTC. This gives the protein CASSLDRLLGYTF.

The V gene is TRBV28, the J gene TRBJ2-5; D may match TRBD1 or TRBD2 (5 bases each). CDR1 and CDR2 from the germline V gene are MDHEN and SYDVKM. The CDR3 extends over 16 amino acids. V lost 2 bases to trimming and J lost 2 bases, with 15 bases between them. As DNA, the CDR3 is TGTGCCAGCAGTTTAAGGGGACCCACGCGGCAAGAGACCCAGTACTTC. This codes for CASSLRGPTRQETQYF.

This sequence joins TRBV7-2 and TRBJ1-2, with 11 positions matching TRBD1. The CDR3 sequence is 16 residues long. V was clipped by 5 bases and J by 6 bases; unmatched bases: 11. Germline loops: CDR1 SGHTA, CDR2 FQGNSA. This CDR3 reads CASSHGGGQGADGYTF. CDR3 in DNA: TGTGCCAGCAGCCACGGGGGCGGACAGGGGGCCGATGGCTACACCTTC. The whole variable domain, filled in from reference TRBV7-2 and TRBJ1-2, reads GAGVSQSPSNKVTEKGKDVELRCDPISGHTALYWYRQSLGQGLEFLIYFQGNSAPDKSGLPSDRFSAERTGGSVSTLTIQRTQQEDSAVYLCASSHGGGQGADGYTFGSGTRLTVV.

The chain links TRBV27 to TRBJ1-1; 12 bases are a match to TRBD1. Germline assignment: CDR1 MNHEY and CDR2 SMNVEV (reference sequence). This CDR3 has 15 residues. The trim removed 9 bases at V and 11 bases at J, leaving 16 bases unmatched. CDR3 nucleotides: TGTGCCAGTCGGGACAGGGGGCGCGGGGGGGCGATCGCTTTCTTT. Translation: CASRDRGRGGAIAFF.

The rearrangement links TRBV5-5 to TRBJ2-5; 9 positions match TRBD2. Germline CDR1 SGHKS, CDR2 YYEKEE (reference sequence). This CDR3 spans 15 amino acids. V shed 2 bases, J shed 5 bases, and the junction held 7 bases outside the gene matches. In DNA, the CDR3 is TGTGCCAGCAGCTTTGCTAGCGGGGAGGGGGAGACCCAGTACTTC. Amino acid sequence: CASSFASGEGETQYF.

With respect to this clone: A read error likely explains this, since a far larger clone differs by one base. This chain connects TRBV2 to TRBJ2-7; TRBD2 matches 11 bases. The CDR3 covers 15 residues. Looked up from germline, CDR1 is SNHLY and CDR2 is FYNNEI. V lost 11 bases and J lost 1; bases outside the gene matches: 10. DNA of the CDR3: TGTGCCGCACCCGGGGCTAGCGGGAGGTCCTACGAGCAGTACTTC. Residues: CAAPGASGRSYEQYF.

Only one count was recorded for this clone. The chain uses TRBV7-9 and TRBJ1-2; 8 nucleotides match TRBD1. Germline CDR1 and CDR2: SEHNR and FQNEAQ (reference sequence). The ends lost 5 bases at V and 5 bases at J; junction bases unmatched: 13. There are 16 residues in the CDR3. This CDR3 reads CASSTQYGTGRYGYTF. CDR3 sequence (DNA): TGTGCCAGCAGCACCCAGTACGGGACAGGACGTTATGGCTACACCTTC.

This chain joins TRBV28 and TRBJ2-7; 7 nucleotides match TRBD2. Germline values: CDR1 MDHEN, CDR2 SYDVKM. J was trimmed by 5 bases and V by 6 bases; bases with no gene match: 10. This CDR3 contains 14 residues. CDR3 in amino acids: CASSPSGDGNEQYF. The DNA for the CDR3 is TGTGCCAGCAGCCCAAGCGGGGACGGGAACGAGCAGTACTTC.

J is TRBJ1-1 and V is TRBV6-1; D not certain. CDR1 is MNHNS and CDR2 is SASEGT in the germline V gene. The V and J ends lost 7 bases and 1 base respectively, with 10 bases between them. The CDR3 spans 13 residues. As DNA, the CDR3 is TGTGCCAGCACCTGGGGAGGGAACACTGAAGCTTTCTTT. It yields the protein CASTWGGNTEAFF.

There are a few counts of this clone. This chain links TRBV29-1 with TRBJ1-5, with D maybe TRBD1 (5 bases). With 4 bases removed from V and 11 bases from J, the gap between germline ends came to 18 bases. CDR1 and CDR2 (germline): SQVTM, ANQGSEA. The CDR3 contains 13 residues. Here the CDR3 reads CSVASGPQEAQHF. The CDR3 bases are TGCAGCGTTGCGTCAGGGCCCCAAGAGGCCCAGCATTTT.

This clone was counted a few times. The rearrangement links TRBV12-5 to TRBJ2-1; 7 bases match TRBD2. Germline V lookup: CDR1 LGHNT, CDR2 FRNRAP. V gave up 6 bases and J gave up 9 bases; unmatched junction bases: 11. The CDR3 length is 14 residues. CDR3 region: CASGSTSSKVEQFF. The CDR3 DNA reads as TGTGCTAGTGGATCGACTAGCAGCAAGGTTGAGCAGTTCTTC.

This rearrangement joins TRBV18 to TRBJ1-4, with unresolved D. CDR1 and CDR2 (germline): KGHSH, LQKENI. The CDR3 is 16 residues long. V lost 1 base and J 3 bases, leaving 12 bases between the germline ends. DNA for the CDR3: TGTGCCAGCTCACCACGTGTCCGGAGCGCTAATGAAAAACTGTTTTTT. Protein: CASSPRVRSANEKLFF.

This chain joins TRBV6-5 and TRBJ2-3, with 8 bases lining up with TRBD1. Trimming cost V 5 bases and J 6 bases; bases outside gene matches: 7. Germline loops: CDR1 MNHEY, CDR2 SVGAGI. This CDR3 is 14 amino acids long. CDR3 amino acids: CASSTRQGFDTQYF. CDR3 nucleotide sequence: TGTGCCAGCAGTACCCGACAGGGGTTTGATACGCAGTATTTT.

This sequence joins TRBV28 and TRBJ2-5; possible D gene TRBD2, 7 bases. The germline gives CDR1 MDHEN, CDR2 SYDVKM. V was pared by 6 bases and J by 2 bases, with 19 bases between. The CDR3 covers 16 residues. The CDR3 DNA follows: TGTGCCAGCAGCCGAGGGGGGGCGATAAGTCAAGAGACCCAGTACTTC. As protein: CASSRGGAISQETQYF.

This clone turned up a few times. This chain links TRBV20-1 with TRBJ2-5, with D possibly being TRBD2 (6 bases). Germline CDR1 and CDR2: DFQATT and SNEGSKA (reference sequence). There are 11 residues in the CDR3. Trimming shortened V by 5 bases and J by 5 bases, and 9 bases separated the two germline ends. CDR3: CSAGGWETQYF. The CDR3, as DNA: TGCAGTGCTGGGGGGTGGGAGACCCAGTACTTC.